This T cell receptor (beta chain) was sequenced for a study of cytomegalovirus exposure and HLA in healthy donors. Vbeta (60) and Jbeta (13) primers were used in the PCR. Produced via immunoSEQ multiplex PCR; TCRdb's table is partial and in-frame only. The table shows roughly 120,000 clones, with about 80% occurring only once. The length of the CDR3 is 17 residues. The germline V gene has CDR1 SGHNT and CDR2 YENEEA. Trimming removed 6 bases from V and 1 base from J, with 20 bases in between. This sequence was found in a young man in good health and CMV-seronegative. V is TRBV11-3 and J is TRBJ2-3, with D perhaps TRBD2 (6 bases). Sequencing input: PBMCs. CDR3 amino acids: CASRANGGPYRTDTQYF. In DNA, the CDR3 is TGTGCCAGCAGAGCTAACGGAGGGCCATATCGCACAGATACGCAGTATTTT. Full variable domain (remainder filled in from reference TRBV11-3 and TRBJ2-3): EAGVVQSPRYKIIEKKQPVAFWCNPISGHNTLYWYLQNLGQGPELLIRYENEEAVDDSQLPKDRFSAERLKGVDSTLKIQPAELGDSAVYLCASRANGGPYRTDTQYFGPGTRLTVL.